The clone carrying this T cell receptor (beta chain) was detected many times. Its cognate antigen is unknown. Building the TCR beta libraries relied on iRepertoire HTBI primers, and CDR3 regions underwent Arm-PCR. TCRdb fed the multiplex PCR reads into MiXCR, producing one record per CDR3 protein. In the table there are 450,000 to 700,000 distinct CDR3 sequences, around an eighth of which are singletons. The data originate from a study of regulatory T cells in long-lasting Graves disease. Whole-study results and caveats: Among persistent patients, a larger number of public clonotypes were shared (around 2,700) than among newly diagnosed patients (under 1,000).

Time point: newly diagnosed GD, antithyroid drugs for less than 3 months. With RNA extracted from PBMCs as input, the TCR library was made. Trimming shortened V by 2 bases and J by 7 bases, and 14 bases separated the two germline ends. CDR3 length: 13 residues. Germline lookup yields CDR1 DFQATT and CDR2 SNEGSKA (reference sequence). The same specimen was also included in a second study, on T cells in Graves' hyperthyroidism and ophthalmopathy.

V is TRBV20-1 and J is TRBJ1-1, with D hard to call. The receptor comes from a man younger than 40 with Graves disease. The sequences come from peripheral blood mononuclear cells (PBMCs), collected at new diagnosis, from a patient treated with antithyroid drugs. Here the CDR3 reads CSARTDSGDEAFF. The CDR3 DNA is TGCAGTGCTAGAACGGATTCAGGTGATGAAGCTTTCTTT.